This TCR beta chain was obtained from a study of cytomegalovirus exposure and HLA in healthy donors. The wider study: Most donors, about 77% of a few hundred genotyped, fell in the Caucasian-associated ancestry cluster. General study findings and limits: The analysis excluded some indistinguishable V segments, including TRBV6-2 and TRBV6-3. Usually a TCR sequence was rare, but some public TCRs were found in many donors. Among the CMV-associated chains, three were confirmed in vitro as specific for CMV antigens.

Regarding this clone: What it recognizes is unknown.

V dropped 6 bases and J dropped 2 bases, with 8 bases sitting between them. Germline V gives CDR1 SGHNT, CDR2 YYREEE (reference sequence). This CDR3 comprises 12 residues. The PCR contained 60 Vbeta and 13 Jbeta primers. Assay used: immunoSEQ multiplex PCR; TCRdb lists only in-frame clones, some missing. The ten top clones account for under 2.5%, within a sample of about 150,000 clones. This clonotype was sampled from a man aged 25-40 years in good health and CMV-seronegative. Source material: PBMCs. The gene calls are TRBV5-4 and TRBJ2-5; D unresolved. The CDR3 here is CASTRGQETQYF. CDR3 nucleotide sequence: TGTGCCAGCACCCGAGGTCAAGAGACCCAGTACTTC.